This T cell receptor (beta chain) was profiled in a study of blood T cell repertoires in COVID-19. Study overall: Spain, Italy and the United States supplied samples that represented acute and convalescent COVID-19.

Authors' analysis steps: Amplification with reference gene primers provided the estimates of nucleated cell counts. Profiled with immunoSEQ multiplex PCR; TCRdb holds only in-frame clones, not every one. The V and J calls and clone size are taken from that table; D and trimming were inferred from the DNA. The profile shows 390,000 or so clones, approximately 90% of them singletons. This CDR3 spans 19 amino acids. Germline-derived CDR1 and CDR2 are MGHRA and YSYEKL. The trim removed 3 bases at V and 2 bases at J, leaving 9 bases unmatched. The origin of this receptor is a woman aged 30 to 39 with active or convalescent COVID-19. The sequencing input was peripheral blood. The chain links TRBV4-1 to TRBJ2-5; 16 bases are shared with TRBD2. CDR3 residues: CASSQDPPGLAGGQETQYF. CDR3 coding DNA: TGCGCCAGCAGCCAGGATCCGCCGGGACTAGCGGGAGGGCAAGAGACCCAGTACTTC.